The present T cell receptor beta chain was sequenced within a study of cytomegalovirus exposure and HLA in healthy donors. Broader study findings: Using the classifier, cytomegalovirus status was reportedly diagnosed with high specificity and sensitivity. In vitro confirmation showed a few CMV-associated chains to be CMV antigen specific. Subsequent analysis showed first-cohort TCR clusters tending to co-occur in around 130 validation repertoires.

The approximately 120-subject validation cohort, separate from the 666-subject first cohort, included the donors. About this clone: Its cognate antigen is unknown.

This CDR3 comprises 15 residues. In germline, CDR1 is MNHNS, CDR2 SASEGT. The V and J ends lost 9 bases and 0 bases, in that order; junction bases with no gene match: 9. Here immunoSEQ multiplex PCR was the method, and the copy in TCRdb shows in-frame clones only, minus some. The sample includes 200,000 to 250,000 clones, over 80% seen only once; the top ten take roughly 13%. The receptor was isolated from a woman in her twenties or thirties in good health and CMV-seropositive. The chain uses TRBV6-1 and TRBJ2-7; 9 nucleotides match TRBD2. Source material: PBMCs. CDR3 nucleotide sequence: TGTGCCAGTGTTTCGAAGACTAGCGGCTCCTACGAGCAGTACTTC. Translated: CASVSKTSGSYEQYF.